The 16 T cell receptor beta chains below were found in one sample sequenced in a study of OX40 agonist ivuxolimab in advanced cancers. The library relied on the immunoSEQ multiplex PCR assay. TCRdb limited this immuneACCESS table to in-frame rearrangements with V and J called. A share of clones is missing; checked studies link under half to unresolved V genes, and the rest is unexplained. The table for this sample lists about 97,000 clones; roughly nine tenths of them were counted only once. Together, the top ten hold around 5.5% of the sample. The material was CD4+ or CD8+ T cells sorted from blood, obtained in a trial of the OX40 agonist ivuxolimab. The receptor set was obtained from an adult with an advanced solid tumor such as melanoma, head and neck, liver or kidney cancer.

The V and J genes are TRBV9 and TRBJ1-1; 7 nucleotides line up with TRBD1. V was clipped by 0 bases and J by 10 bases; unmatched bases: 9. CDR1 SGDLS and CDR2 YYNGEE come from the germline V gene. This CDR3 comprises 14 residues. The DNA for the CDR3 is TGTGCCAGCAGCGTAGGGGACAGTCTCTCTGGAGCTTTCTTT. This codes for CASSVGDSLSGAFF.

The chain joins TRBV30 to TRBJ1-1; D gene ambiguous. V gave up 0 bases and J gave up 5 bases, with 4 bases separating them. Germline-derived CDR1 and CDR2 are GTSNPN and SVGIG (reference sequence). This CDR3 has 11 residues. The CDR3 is CAWSVGTEAFF. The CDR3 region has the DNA TGTGCCTGGAGTGTTGGTACTGAAGCTTTCTTT.

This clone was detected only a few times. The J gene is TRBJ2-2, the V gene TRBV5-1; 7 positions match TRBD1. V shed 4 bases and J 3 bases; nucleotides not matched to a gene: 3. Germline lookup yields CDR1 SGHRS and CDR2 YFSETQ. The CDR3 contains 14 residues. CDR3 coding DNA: TGCGCCAGCAGCCAGGGACAGTACACCGGGGAGCTGTTTTTT. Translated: CASSQGQYTGELFF.

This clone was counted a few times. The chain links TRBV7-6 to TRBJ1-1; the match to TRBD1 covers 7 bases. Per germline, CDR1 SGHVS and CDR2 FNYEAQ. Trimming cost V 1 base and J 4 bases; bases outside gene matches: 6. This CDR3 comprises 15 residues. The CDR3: CASSLDRGSVTEAFF. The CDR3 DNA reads TGTGCCAGCAGCTTAGACAGGGGATCGGTCACTGAAGCTTTCTTT.

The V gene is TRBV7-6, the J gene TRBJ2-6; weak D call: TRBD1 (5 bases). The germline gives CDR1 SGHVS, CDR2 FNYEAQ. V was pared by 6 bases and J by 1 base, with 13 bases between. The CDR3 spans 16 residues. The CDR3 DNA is TGTGCCAGCAGAGGGGCTAGTGGTTCTGGGGCCAACGTCCTGACTTTC. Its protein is CASRGASGSGANVLTF.

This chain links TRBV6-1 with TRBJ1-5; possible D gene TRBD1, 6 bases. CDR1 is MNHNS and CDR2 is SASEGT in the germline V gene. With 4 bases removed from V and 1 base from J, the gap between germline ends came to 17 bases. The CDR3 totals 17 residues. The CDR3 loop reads CASSGEGVRGSNQPQHF. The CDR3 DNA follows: TGTGCCAGCAGTGGGGAGGGGGTACGGGGAAGCAATCAGCCCCAGCATTTT.

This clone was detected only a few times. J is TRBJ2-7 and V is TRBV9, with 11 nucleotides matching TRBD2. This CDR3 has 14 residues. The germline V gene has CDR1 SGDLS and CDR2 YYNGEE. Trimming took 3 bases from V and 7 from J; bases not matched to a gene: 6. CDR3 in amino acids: CASSALAGAEEQYF. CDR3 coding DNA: TGTGCCAGCAGCGCACTAGCGGGAGCGGAAGAGCAGTACTTC. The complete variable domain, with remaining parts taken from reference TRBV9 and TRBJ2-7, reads DSGVTQTPKHLITATGQRVTLRCSPRSGDLSVYWYQQSLDQGLQFLIQYYNGEERAKGNILERFSAQQFPDLHSELNLSSLELGDSALYFCASSALAGAEEQYFGPGTRLTVT.

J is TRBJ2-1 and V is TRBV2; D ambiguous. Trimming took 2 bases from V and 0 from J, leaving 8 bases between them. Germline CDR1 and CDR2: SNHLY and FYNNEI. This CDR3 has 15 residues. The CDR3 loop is CASSERPGSYNEQFF. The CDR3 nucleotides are TGTGCCAGCAGTGAAAGACCCGGCTCCTACAATGAGCAGTTCTTC. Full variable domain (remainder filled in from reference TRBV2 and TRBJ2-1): EPEVTQTPSHQVTQMGQEVILRCVPISNHLYFYWYRQILGQKVEFLVSFYNNEISEKSEIFDDQFSVERPDGSNFTLKIRSTKLEDSAMYFCASSERPGSYNEQFFGPGTRLTVL.

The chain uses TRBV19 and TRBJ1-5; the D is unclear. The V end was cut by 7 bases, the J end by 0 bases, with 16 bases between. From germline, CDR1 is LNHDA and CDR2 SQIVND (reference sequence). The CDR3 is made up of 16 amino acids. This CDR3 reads CASTPGRSPSNQPQHF. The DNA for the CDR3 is TGTGCCAGTACCCCAGGACGGAGTCCTAGCAATCAGCCCCAGCATTTT.

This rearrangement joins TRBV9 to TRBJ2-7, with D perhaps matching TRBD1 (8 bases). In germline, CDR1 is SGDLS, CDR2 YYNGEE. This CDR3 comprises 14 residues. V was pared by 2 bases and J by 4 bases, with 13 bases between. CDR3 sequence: CASSVAQGGYEQYF. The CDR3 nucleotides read TGTGCCAGCAGCGTTGCACAGGGGGGGTACGAGCAGTACTTC. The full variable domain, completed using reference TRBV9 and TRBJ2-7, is DSGVTQTPKHLITATGQRVTLRCSPRSGDLSVYWYQQSLDQGLQFLIQYYNGEERAKGNILERFSAQQFPDLHSELNLSSLELGDSALYFCASSVAQGGYEQYFGPGTRLTVT.

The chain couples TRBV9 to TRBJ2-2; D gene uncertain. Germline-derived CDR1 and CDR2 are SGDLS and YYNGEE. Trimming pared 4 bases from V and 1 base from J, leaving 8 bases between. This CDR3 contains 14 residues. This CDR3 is CASSSTRNTGELFF. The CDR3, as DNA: TGTGCCAGCAGCTCAACACGGAACACCGGGGAGCTGTTTTTT.

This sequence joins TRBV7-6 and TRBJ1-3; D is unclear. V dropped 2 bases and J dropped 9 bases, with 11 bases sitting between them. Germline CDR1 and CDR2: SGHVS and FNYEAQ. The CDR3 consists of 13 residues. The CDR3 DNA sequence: TGTGCCAGCAGCTTATACGATGAAGGCACCATATATTTT. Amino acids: CASSLYDEGTIYF.

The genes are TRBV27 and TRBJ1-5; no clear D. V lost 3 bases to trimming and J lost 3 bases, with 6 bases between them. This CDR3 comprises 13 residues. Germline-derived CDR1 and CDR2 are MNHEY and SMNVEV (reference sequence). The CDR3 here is CASSFSYNQPQHF. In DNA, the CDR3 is TGTGCCAGCAGTTTTAGTTACAATCAGCCCCAGCATTTT.

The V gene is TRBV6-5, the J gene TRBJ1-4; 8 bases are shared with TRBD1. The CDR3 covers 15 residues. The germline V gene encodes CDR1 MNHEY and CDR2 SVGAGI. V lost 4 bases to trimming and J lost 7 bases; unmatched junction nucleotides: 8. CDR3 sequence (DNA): TGTGCCAGCAGTTCCTGGACAGGGCGTGCTGAAAAACTGTTTTTT. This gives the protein CASSSWTGRAEKLFF.

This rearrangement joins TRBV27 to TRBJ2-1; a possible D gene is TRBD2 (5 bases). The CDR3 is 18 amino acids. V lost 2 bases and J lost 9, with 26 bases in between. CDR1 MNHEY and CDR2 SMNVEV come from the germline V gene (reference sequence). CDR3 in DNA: TGTGCCAGCAGTTTAAGGCTGGGAGAGTCCCGGGATGGCAGTGAGCAGTTCTTC. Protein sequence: CASSLRLGESRDGSEQFF.

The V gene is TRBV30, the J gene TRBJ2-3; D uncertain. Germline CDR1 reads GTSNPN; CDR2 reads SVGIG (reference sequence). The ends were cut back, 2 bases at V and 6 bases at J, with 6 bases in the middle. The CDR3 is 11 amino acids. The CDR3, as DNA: TGTGCCTGGAGTCCATTGGATACGCAGTATTTT. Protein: CAWSPLDTQYF.